This record concerns one T cell receptor beta chain sequence. This entry is derived from a study of blood T cell repertoires in COVID-19. Recruits, aged about 18 to 89 years, lived in roughly 22 US areas. Participant-given clinical history determined each cohort assignment. Libraries were prepared by immunoSEQ multiplex PCR; TCRdb keeps only in-frame clonotypes and omits some of them. In the table there are some 370,000 clones, around 83% of which are singletons. The CDR3 is 14 amino acids. Between the trimmed V and J ends, which lost 2 bases and 2 bases, there was a span of 9 bases. Germline assignment: CDR1 MNHEY and CDR2 SVGAGI.

This clonotype was obtained from a woman aged 50 to 60 who had recovered from COVID-19. The sample was PBMCs or T cells enriched from blood (not recorded which). The chain is built from TRBV6-5 and TRBJ2-5, with a tentative D call TRBD1 (6 bases). CDR3 nucleotide sequence: TGTGCCAGCAGTTACGGCAGGGGACAAGAGACCCAGTACTTC. The encoded protein is CASSYGRGQETQYF.